This passage covers 31 T cell receptor beta chains from one sample sequenced in a study of blood T cells in healthy people across ages. Alongside a J-beta primer mix, a sample-barcoded 5' primer served in a second PCR lasting roughly 6 to 12 cycles. TCRdb re-called the 5' RACE reads with MiXCR, one entry per CDR3 protein. The data show about a million distinct CDR3 sequences, with less than 45% seen just once and around 13% held by the top ten. The sample comprised blood. The source of these receptors is a man aged 18 to 30 in good health.

This clonotype was seen more than once but under ten times. The chain combines TRBV10-3 with TRBJ1-1, with TRBD1 matching over 7 bases. There are 15 residues in the CDR3. Trimming at V came to 2 bases and at J to 5 bases, leaving 8 bases not matched to a gene. Germline CDR1 ENHRY, CDR2 SYGVKD. CDR3 nucleotides: TGTGCCATCAGTGAGCGACAGGGAACGAGGACTGAAGCTTTCTTT. It encodes CAISERQGTRTEAFF.

The J gene is TRBJ1-1, the V gene TRBV6-2 or TRBV6-3; TRBD1 might be the D (5 bases). The CDR3 spans 14 residues. V was cut by 2 bases and J by 6 bases, with 13 bases left in between. Looked up from germline, CDR1 is MNHEY and CDR2 is SVGEGT. CDR3 sequence (DNA): TGTGCCAGCAGTTACATCGGTGAGACAGCTGAAGCTTTCTTT. Translating gives CASSYIGETAEAFF.

The rearrangement joins TRBV20-1 to TRBJ2-5; D might be TRBD1 (7 bases). Germline V CDR1 and CDR2: DFQATT, SNEGSKA (reference sequence). With 1 base removed from V and 3 bases from J, the gap between germline ends came to 18 bases. CDR3 size: 16 residues. CDR3 nucleotides: TGCAGTGCTAGAGGTAGAGGGGGGACAGTAAAAGAGACCCAGTACTTC. This sequence encodes CSARGRGGTVKETQYF.

The rearrangement links TRBV7-6 to TRBJ1-3; 7 bases are shared with TRBD1. V dropped 1 base and J dropped 4; count of bases not matched to a gene: 10. CDR1 is SGHVS, CDR2 FNYEAQ, per germline. The CDR3 has 17 residues. The CDR3 bases are TGTGCCAGCAGCTTAGGTTACAGGGGCCAACGCGGAAACACCATATATTTT. Amino acids: CASSLGYRGQRGNTIYF.

This clonotype was counted only a few times. The rearrangement links TRBV7-9 to TRBJ2-3; no definite D call. Germline lookup yields CDR1 SEHNR and CDR2 FQNEAQ (reference sequence). The CDR3 sequence is 15 residues long. Trimming cost V 7 bases and J 1 base, with 15 bases left between them. CDR3 protein: CASTDLAVGTDTQYF. DNA for the CDR3: TGTGCCAGCACCGATTTGGCGGTCGGCACAGATACGCAGTATTTT.

Comment on this clonotype: One junction end does not reproduce the germline sequence, and a read error may be involved. This chain connects TRBV12-3 or TRBV12-4 to TRBJ2-5, with D tentatively TRBD1 or TRBD2 (5 bases each). The CDR3 sequence is 15 residues long. CDR3 sequence reads: CASSFEGLFQETQYF. In DNA form, the CDR3 reads TGTGCCAGTAGTTTCGAGGGGCTGTTCCAAGAGACCCAGTACTTC.

This clonotype was seen once. A much larger clone lies one base from this, so it may be a read error. V gene TRBV12-3 or TRBV12-4 combines with J gene TRBJ2-3; D is perhaps TRBD2 (6 bases). CDR3 size: 13 residues. Here the CDR3 DNA reads TGTGCCAGCAGTACTAGCCACACAGATACGCTGTATTTT. Its protein is CASSTSHTDTLYF.

This clonotype has more than one count but fewer than ten. The chain employs TRBV20-1 and TRBJ1-2; 7 nucleotides align to TRBD1. This CDR3 region has 12 residues. The trim removed 5 bases at V and 6 bases at J, leaving 6 bases unmatched. Germline V gene sequence: CDR1 DFQATT, CDR2 SNEGSKA (reference sequence). CDR3 residues: CSAREGANGYTF. The CDR3 bases are TGCAGTGCTCGTGAGGGGGCGAATGGCTACACCTTC.

In its sample, this clonotype was seen a few times. The chain employs TRBV12-3 or TRBV12-4 and TRBJ2-1; TRBD2 might be the D (6 bases). The ends were cut back, 3 bases at V and 0 bases at J, with 9 bases in the middle. The CDR3 is made up of 15 amino acids. CDR3 protein: CASSFSGVSYNEQFF. The CDR3 DNA sequence: TGTGCCAGCAGTTTTTCGGGGGTCTCCTACAATGAGCAGTTCTTC.

This clonotype was seen a few times. V is TRBV6-6 and J is TRBJ1-1, with 8 positions matching TRBD1. The CDR3 sequence is 16 residues long. Per the germline V gene, CDR1 is MNHNY and CDR2 is SVGAGI (reference sequence). The J segment lost 7 bases and the V segment lost 6 bases, leaving 16 bases of the junction unmatched. The CDR3, as DNA: TGTGCCAGCAGCCCCGGACAGGGAAGTTACACTGTTGAAGCTTTCTTT. It specifies CASSPGQGSYTVEAFF.

The V and J genes are TRBV5-1 and TRBJ2-1; TRBD1 matches 7 bases. The DNA end is a closer match to TRBJ2-7, so the J assignment may be wrong. The germline CDR1 and CDR2 sequences are SGHRS and YFSETQ. This CDR3 comprises 14 residues. The DNA of the CDR3 is TGCGCCAGCAGCCTCGCCGGGACAGAAGGCGAGCAGTACTTC. This translates into CASSLAGTEGEQYF.

This clonotype was recorded a few times. The rearrangement joins TRBV11-1 to TRBJ2-7, with D perhaps TRBD1 (5 bases). The CDR3 runs 12 residues. V was clipped by 4 bases and J by 3 bases, with 7 bases between them. CDR1 and CDR2 from the germline V gene are SGHAT and FQDESV (reference sequence). CDR3 nucleotides: TGTGCCAGCAGCTACGGACACTACGAGCAGTACTTC. It yields the protein CASSYGHYEQYF.

This clonotype was counted between two and nine times. The chain uses TRBV12-3 or TRBV12-4 and TRBJ2-7; tentative D call: TRBD1 (5 bases). The ends were cut back, 5 bases at V and 4 bases at J, with 12 bases in the middle. This CDR3 contains 13 residues. The chain's CDR3 is CASSRQRRYEQYF. CDR3 coding DNA: TGTGCCAGCAGTAGACAGAGGCGATACGAGCAGTACTTC.

This clonotype showed up just a few times. The chain links TRBV6-6 to TRBJ1-5, with TRBD1 identical over 7 bases. Germline V CDR1 and CDR2: MNHNY, SVGAGI (reference sequence). After removal of 10 bases from V and 0 bases from J, the junction contained 9 bases not matched to a gene. The CDR3 has 15 amino acids. This chain's CDR3 is CATATGEDSNQPQHF. The CDR3 region has the DNA TGTGCCACCGCCACAGGGGAGGATAGCAATCAGCCCCAGCATTTT.

The sample holds many counts of this clonotype. J is TRBJ1-2 and V is TRBV27; 8 bases match TRBD1. Germline values: CDR1 MNHEY, CDR2 SMNVEV (reference sequence). The V and J ends lost 5 bases and 4 bases, in that order; junction bases with no gene match: 3. The length of the CDR3 is 13 residues. The CDR3 spells CASSTGGAYGYTF. CDR3 DNA: TGTGCCAGCAGTACAGGGGGTGCCTATGGCTACACCTTC.

The chain employs TRBV15 and TRBJ2-5, with TRBD2 matching 15 bases. With 3 bases clipped from V and 2 bases from J, the junction kept 4 bases outside the gene matches. The CDR3 covers 17 residues. In germline, CDR1 is LNHNV, CDR2 YYDKDF (reference sequence). In DNA form, the CDR3 reads TGTGCCACCAGCAGTGGACTAGCGGGGGGGATTCAAGAGACCCAGTACTTC. It translates to CATSSGLAGGIQETQYF.

This chain's CDR3 is CASTTPDRGTEAFF. In DNA form, the CDR3 reads TGTGCCAGCACCACACCGGACAGGGGCACTGAAGCTTTCTTT. This chain joins TRBV12-3 or TRBV12-4 and TRBJ1-1, with 9 bases that match TRBD1. J was trimmed by 4 bases and V by 7 bases; bases with no gene match: 7. The length of the CDR3 is 14 residues.

This clonotype was seen more than once but under ten times. The chain uses TRBV19 and TRBJ1-2; 9 positions agree with TRBD1. Germline CDR1 and CDR2: LNHDA and SQIVND (reference sequence). The CDR3 has 16 residues. After removal of 5 bases from V and 4 bases from J, the junction contained 11 bases not matched to a gene. This chain's CDR3 is CASSPRTGETFYGYTF. The CDR3 DNA sequence: TGTGCCAGTAGTCCTCGGACAGGGGAGACCTTCTATGGCTACACCTTC.

This chain joins TRBV4-2 and TRBJ1-1; D remains unclear. Trimming pared 0 bases from V and 0 bases from J, leaving 8 bases between. Germline assignment: CDR1 LGHNA and CDR2 YNFKEQ. The length of the CDR3 is 15 residues. The CDR3 region is CASSQESQLNTEAFF. In DNA form, the CDR3 reads TGTGCCAGCAGCCAAGAGAGTCAGTTGAACACTGAAGCTTTCTTT.

This clonotype appeared a few times. The chain combines TRBV24-1 with TRBJ1-4; no reliable D call. Deletions cut 12 bases from V and 0 bases from J, with 19 bases between. The CDR3 sequence is 16 residues long. Germline loops: CDR1 KGHDR, CDR2 SFDVKD. The CDR3: CASETGRKTTNEKLFF. CDR3 DNA: TGTGCCTCAGAGACGGGCAGAAAGACAACTAATGAAAAACTGTTTTTT.

The chain combines TRBV12-3 or TRBV12-4 with TRBJ1-2; perhaps TRBD1 as D (5 bases). The ends were cut back, 3 bases at V and 4 bases at J, with 15 bases in the middle. CDR3 size: 15 residues. CDR3 DNA: TGTGCCAGCAGTTTTAATAGGGGAGGGTCCTATGGCTACACCTTC. As protein: CASSFNRGGSYGYTF.

The chain links TRBV20-1 to TRBJ1-2; 10 bases fit TRBD1. CDR1 DFQATT and CDR2 SNEGSKA come from the germline V gene (reference sequence). V shed 3 bases, J shed 8 bases, and the junction held 6 bases outside the gene matches. The CDR3 sequence is 13 residues long. CDR3 residues: CSARSGTGEGYTF. CDR3 bases: TGCAGTGCTAGGTCCGGGACAGGGGAAGGCTACACCTTC.

This clonotype occurred a few times. The rearrangement uses TRBV7-3 and TRBJ2-1, with D perhaps TRBD2 (6 bases). V was trimmed by 3 bases and J by 0 bases, leaving 9 bases between them. Germline V CDR1 and CDR2: SGHTA, FQGTGA. This CDR3 has 15 residues. CDR3 in amino acids: CASSLSSDSYNEQFF. The CDR3 coding sequence is TGTGCCAGCAGCTTGTCTAGCGACTCCTACAATGAGCAGTTCTTC. Complete variable domain (other parts from reference TRBV7-3 and TRBJ2-1): GAGVSQTPSNKVTEKGKYVELRCDPISGHTALYWYRQSLGQGPEFLIYFQGTGAADDSGLPNDRFFAVRPEGSVSTLKIQRTERGDSAVYLCASSLSSDSYNEQFFGPGTRLTVL.

This clonotype appeared many times. This rearrangement joins TRBV12-3 or TRBV12-4 to TRBJ2-1; tentative D call: TRBD1 (5 bases). V shed 2 bases and J shed 4 bases, with 12 bases lying between them. The length of the CDR3 is 15 residues. The CDR3 region is CASSLRGPKYNEQFF. The CDR3 coding sequence is TGTGCCAGCAGTTTAAGGGGTCCTAAGTACAATGAGCAGTTCTTC.

The J gene is TRBJ1-6, the V gene TRBV5-1; the D is unclear. The germline V gene has CDR1 SGHRS and CDR2 YFSETQ. The CDR3 contains 15 residues. V was cut by 0 bases and J by 6 bases, with 10 bases left in between. The CDR3 sequence is CASSLAKDLNSPLHF. CDR3 DNA sequence: TGCGCCAGCAGCTTGGCCAAGGACCTTAATTCACCCCTCCACTTT.

Only a few counts were recorded for this clonotype. The chain has TRBV4-1 and TRBJ1-2, with 9 bases aligning to TRBD1. The CDR3 length is 15 residues. Germline V gives CDR1 MGHRA, CDR2 YSYEKL. Losses at the gene ends were 1 base for V and 5 bases for J; bases not matched to a gene: 5. CDR3 region: CASSQAGQGRYGYTF. CDR3 in DNA: TGCGCCAGCAGCCAAGCGGGACAGGGACGGTATGGCTACACCTTC.

The rearrangement joins TRBV30 to TRBJ1-2; possibly TRBD1 for D (5 bases). The CDR3 length is 15 residues. Germline V gene lookup returns CDR1 GTSNPN and CDR2 SVGIG (reference sequence). Trimming shortened V by 5 bases and J by 1 base, and 17 bases separated the two germline ends. The CDR3 loop is CAWRFRRGLNYGYTF. The CDR3 DNA is TGTGCCTGGCGTTTTCGGAGGGGCCTTAACTATGGCTACACCTTC.

This clonotype was seen ten or more times. The genes are TRBV9 and TRBJ1-2, with D perhaps TRBD1 (6 bases). Trimming cost V 0 bases and J 3 bases, with 15 bases left between them. Germline CDR1 is SGDLS and CDR2 is YYNGEE. The CDR3 covers 16 residues. The CDR3 spells CASSVDAQGIYYGYTF. CDR3 nucleotides: TGTGCCAGCAGCGTAGATGCTCAGGGGATATACTATGGCTACACCTTC.

The chain combines TRBV20-1 with TRBJ2-4; TRBD2 might be the D (5 bases). V was clipped by 3 bases and J by 2 bases, with 8 bases between them. The CDR3 totals 13 residues. Germline V gene data show CDR1 as DFQATT and CDR2 as SNEGSKA (reference sequence). The CDR3 protein is CSARGESKNIQYF. The CDR3 DNA follows: TGCAGTGCTAGGGGAGAATCCAAAAACATTCAGTACTTC.

The rearrangement uses TRBV28 and TRBJ2-1; 7 nucleotides match TRBD2. The CDR3 runs to 15 residues. Germline-derived CDR1 and CDR2 are MDHEN and SYDVKM. V shed 5 bases and J 5 bases; nucleotides not matched to a gene: 9. Here the CDR3 reads CASSALAEVDNEQFF. The DNA for the CDR3 is TGTGCCAGCAGTGCCCTAGCGGAGGTTGACAATGAGCAGTTCTTC. Full variable domain (missing parts from reference TRBV28 and TRBJ2-1): DVKVTQSSRYLVKRTGEKVFLECVQDMDHENMFWYRQDPGLGLRLIYFSYDVKMKEKGDIPEGYSVSREKKERFSLILESASTNQTSMYLCASSALAEVDNEQFFGPGTRLTVL.

The chain carries TRBV3-1 and TRBJ1-3; possible D gene TRBD1, 5 bases. The CDR3 is 18 residues long. With 0 bases removed from V and 0 bases from J, the gap between germline ends came to 15 bases. CDR1 and CDR2 from the germline V gene are LGHDT and YNNKEL (reference sequence). CDR3 coding DNA: TGTGCCAGCAGCCAAGACCCCGGGGGACTCCGCTCTGGAAACACCATATATTTT. Its translation is CASSQDPGGLRSGNTIYF.